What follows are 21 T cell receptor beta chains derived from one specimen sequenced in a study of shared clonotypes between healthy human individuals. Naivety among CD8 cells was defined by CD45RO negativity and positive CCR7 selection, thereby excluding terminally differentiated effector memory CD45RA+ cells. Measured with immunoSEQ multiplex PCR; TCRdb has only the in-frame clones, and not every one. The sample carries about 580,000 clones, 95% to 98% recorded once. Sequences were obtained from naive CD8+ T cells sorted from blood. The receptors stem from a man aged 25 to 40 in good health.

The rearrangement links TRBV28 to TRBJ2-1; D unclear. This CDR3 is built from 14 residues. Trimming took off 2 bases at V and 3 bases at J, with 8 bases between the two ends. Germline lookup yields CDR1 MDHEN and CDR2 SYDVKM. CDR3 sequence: CASSLSLDYNEQFF. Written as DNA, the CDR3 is TGTGCCAGCAGTTTAAGCCTAGACTACAATGAGCAGTTCTTC.

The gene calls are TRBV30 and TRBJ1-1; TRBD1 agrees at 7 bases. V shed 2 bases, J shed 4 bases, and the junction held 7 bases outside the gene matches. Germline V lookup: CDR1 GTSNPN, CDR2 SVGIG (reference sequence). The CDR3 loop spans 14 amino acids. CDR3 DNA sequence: TGTGCCTGGAGTCCCACAGGGGAGACCACTGAAGCTTTCTTT. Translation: CAWSPTGETTEAFF.

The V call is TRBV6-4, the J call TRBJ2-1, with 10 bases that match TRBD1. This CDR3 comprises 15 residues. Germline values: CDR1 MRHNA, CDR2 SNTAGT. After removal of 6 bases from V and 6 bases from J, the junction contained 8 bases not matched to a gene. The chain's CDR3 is CASSTGTGVANEQFF. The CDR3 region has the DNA TGTGCCAGCAGCACCGGGACAGGGGTTGCCAATGAGCAGTTCTTC.

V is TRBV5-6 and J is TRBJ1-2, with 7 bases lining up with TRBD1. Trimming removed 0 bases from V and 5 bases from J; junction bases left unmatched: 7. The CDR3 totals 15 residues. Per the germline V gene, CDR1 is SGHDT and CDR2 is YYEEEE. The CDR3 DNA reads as TGTGCCAGCAGCTTGGGAGGGGGCGGTGTTTATGGCTACACCTTC. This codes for CASSLGGGGVYGYTF. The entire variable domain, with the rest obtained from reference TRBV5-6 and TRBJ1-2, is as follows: DAGVTQSPTHLIKTRGQQVTLRCSPKSGHDTVSWYQQALGQGPQFIFQYYEEEERQRGNFPDRFSGHQFPNYSSELNVNALLLGDSALYLCASSLGGGGVYGYTFGSGTRLTVV.

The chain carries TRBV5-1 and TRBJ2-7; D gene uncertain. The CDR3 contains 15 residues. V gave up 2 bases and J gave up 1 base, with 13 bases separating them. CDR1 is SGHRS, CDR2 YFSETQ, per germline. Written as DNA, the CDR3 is TGCGCCAGCAGCTTACAGCGCTCGTTTTCCTACGAGCAGTACTTC. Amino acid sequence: CASSLQRSFSYEQYF.

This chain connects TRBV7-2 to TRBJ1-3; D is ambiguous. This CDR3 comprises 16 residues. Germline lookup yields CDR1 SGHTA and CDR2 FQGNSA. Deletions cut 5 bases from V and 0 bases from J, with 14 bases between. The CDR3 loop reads CASSPLTLSSGNTIYF. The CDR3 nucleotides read TGTGCCAGCAGCCCTCTTACACTTAGCTCTGGAAACACCATATATTTT.

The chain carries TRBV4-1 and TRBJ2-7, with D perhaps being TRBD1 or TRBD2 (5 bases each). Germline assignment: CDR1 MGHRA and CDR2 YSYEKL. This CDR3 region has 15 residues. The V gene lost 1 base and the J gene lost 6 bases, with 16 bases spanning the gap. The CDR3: CASSQGGSGGIEQYF. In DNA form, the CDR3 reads TGCGCCAGCAGCCAAGGGGGGTCCGGAGGAATCGAGCAGTACTTC.

The CDR3 loop is CASSLWVRDRDAYEQYF. CDR3 in DNA: TGTGCCAGCAGCTTATGGGTAAGGGACAGGGATGCCTACGAGCAGTACTTC. The rearrangement joins TRBV7-9 to TRBJ2-7, with 9 bases aligning to TRBD1. The CDR3 totals 17 residues. Trimming removed 2 bases from V and 2 bases from J; junction bases left unmatched: 10. CDR1 is SEHNR and CDR2 is FQNEAQ in the germline V gene (reference sequence). The variable domain in full, completed from reference TRBV7-9 and TRBJ2-7, reads DTGVSQNPRHKITKRGQNVTFRCDPISEHNRLYWYRQTLGQGPEFLTYFQNEAQLEKSRLLSDRFSAERPKGSFSTLEIQRTEQGDSAMYLCASSLWVRDRDAYEQYFGPGTRLTVT.

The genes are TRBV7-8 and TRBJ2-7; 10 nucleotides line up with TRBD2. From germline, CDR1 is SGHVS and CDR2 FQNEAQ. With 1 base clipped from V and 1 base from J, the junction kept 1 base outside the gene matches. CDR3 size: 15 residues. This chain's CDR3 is CASSLEAGGSYEQYF. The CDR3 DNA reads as TGTGCCAGCAGCTTAGAAGCGGGAGGGTCCTACGAGCAGTACTTC.

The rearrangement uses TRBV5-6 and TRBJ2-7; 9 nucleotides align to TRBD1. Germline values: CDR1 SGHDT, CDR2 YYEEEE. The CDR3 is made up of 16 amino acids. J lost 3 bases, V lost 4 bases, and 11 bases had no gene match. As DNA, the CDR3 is TGTGCCAGCAGCGGGGACAGGGAAACGCTAGGCTACGAGCAGTACTTC. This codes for CASSGDRETLGYEQYF. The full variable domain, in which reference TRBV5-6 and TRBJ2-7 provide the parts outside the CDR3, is DAGVTQSPTHLIKTRGQQVTLRCSPKSGHDTVSWYQQALGQGPQFIFQYYEEEERQRGNFPDRFSGHQFPNYSSELNVNALLLGDSALYLCASSGDRETLGYEQYFGPGTRLTVT.

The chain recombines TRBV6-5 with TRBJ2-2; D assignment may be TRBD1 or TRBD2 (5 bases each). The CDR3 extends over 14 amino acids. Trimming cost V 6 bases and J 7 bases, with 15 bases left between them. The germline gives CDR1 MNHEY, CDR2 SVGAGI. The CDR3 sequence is CASSAPGAHGELFF. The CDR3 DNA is TGTGCCAGCAGCGCCCCCGGGGCCCACGGGGAGCTGTTTTTT.

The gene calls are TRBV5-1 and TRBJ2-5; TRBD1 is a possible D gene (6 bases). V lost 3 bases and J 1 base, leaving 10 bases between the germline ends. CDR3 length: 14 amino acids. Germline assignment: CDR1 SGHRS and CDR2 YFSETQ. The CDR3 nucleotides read TGCGCCAGCAGCTCCCAGGGGAGCCAAGAGACCCAGTACTTC. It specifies CASSSQGSQETQYF.

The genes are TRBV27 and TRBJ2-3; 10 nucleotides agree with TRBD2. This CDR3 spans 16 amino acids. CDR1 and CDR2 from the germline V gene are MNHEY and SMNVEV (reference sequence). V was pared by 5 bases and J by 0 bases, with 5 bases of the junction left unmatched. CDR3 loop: CASSLTTSGSTDTQYF. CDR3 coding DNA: TGTGCCAGCAGTCTGACGACTAGCGGGAGCACAGATACGCAGTATTTT.

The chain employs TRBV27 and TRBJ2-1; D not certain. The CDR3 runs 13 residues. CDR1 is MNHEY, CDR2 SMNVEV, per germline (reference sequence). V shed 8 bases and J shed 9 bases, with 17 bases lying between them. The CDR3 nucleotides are TGTGCCAGCGGATGGCCCCAGGCTCTTGAGCAGTTCTTC. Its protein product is CASGWPQALEQFF.

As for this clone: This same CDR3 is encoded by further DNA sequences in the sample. CDR3 DNA: TGCGCCAGCAGCCGAGAGGACACTGAAGCTTTCTTT. Its protein product is CASSREDTEAFF. The gene calls are TRBV5-1 and TRBJ1-1, with D uncertain. This CDR3 is built from 12 residues. The V gene lost 4 bases and the J gene lost 3 bases, with 7 bases spanning the gap. CDR1 and CDR2 from the germline V gene are SGHRS and YFSETQ. The full variable domain, completed using reference TRBV5-1 and TRBJ1-1, is KAGVTQTPRYLIKTRGQQVTLSCSPISGHRSVSWYQQTPGQGLQFLFEYFSETQRNKGNFPGRFSGRQFSNSRSEMNVSTLELGDSALYLCASSREDTEAFFGQGTRLTVV.

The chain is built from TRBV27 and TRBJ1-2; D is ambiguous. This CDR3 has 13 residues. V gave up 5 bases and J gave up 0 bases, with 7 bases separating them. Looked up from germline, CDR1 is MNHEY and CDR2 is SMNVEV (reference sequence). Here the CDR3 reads CASSPASNYGYTF. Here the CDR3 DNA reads TGTGCCAGCAGTCCCGCCTCTAACTATGGCTACACCTTC.

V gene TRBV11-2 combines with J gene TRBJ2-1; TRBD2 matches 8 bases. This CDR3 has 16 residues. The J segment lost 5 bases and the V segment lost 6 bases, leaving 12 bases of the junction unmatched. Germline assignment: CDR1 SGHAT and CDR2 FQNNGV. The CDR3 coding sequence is TGTGCCAGCAGTAAACGGGGGGGCCCACCGAACAATGAGCAGTTCTTC. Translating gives CASSKRGGPPNNEQFF.

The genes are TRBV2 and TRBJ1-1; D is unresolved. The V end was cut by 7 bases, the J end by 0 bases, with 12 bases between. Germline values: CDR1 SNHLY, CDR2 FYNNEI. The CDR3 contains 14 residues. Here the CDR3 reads CASTEEGLNTEAFF. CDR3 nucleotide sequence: TGTGCCAGCACCGAGGAAGGGTTGAACACTGAAGCTTTCTTT.

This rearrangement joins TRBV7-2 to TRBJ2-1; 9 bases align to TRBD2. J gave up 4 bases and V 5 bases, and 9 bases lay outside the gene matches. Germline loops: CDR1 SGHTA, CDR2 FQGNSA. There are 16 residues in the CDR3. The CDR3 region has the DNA TGTGCCAGCAGCCATGATAGCGGGAGTGCGTACAATGAGCAGTTCTTC. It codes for CASSHDSGSAYNEQFF.

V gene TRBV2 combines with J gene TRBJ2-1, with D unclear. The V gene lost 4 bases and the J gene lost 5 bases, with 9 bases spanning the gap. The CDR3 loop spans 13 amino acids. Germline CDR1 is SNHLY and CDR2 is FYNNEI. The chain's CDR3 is CASSGLGNNEQFF. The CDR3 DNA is TGTGCCAGCAGTGGGTTGGGGAACAATGAGCAGTTCTTC.

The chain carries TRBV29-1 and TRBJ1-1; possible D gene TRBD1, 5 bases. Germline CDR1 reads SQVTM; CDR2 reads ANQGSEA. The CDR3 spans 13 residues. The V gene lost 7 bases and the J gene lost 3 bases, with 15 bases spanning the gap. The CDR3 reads CSAFTGFHTEAFF. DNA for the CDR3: TGCAGCGCCTTCACAGGTTTCCACACTGAAGCTTTCTTT.